Each of the 32 T cell receptor beta chains below was sequenced from the same sample in a study of T-cell reconstitution after alpha-beta-depleted transplantation in children. A TCRbeta library incorporating unique molecular identifiers was prepared. TCRdb itself ran the PCR reads through MiXCR, one entry per CDR3 protein. The sample consists of hundreds of thousands of distinct CDR3 sequences, around 13% of them appearing once. The starting material was PBMCs, obtained before TCRalphabeta/CD19-depleted stem cell transplant. The origin of the receptors is a girl aged 2 to 10 with congenital amegakaryocytic thrombocytopenia, due to receive a stem cell transplant.

This clonotype was counted ten times or more. V is TRBV7-9 and J is TRBJ1-3; D unresolved. V lost 1 base and J 3 bases, leaving 13 bases between the germline ends. The CDR3 runs 16 residues. Germline CDR1 is SEHNR and CDR2 is FQNEAQ (reference sequence). The CDR3 region has the DNA TGTGCCAGCAGCTTAGTAGCCCTAACAGTTGGAAACACCATATATTTT. This encodes CASSLVALTVGNTIYF.

This clonotype was seen once. Just one base apart from a much larger clone, this may be a read error. The chain links TRBV6-4 to TRBJ2-2; TRBD2 matches 8 bases. The CDR3 is 18 amino acids. Germline assignment: CDR1 MRHNA and CDR2 SNTAGT. CDR3 DNA sequence: TGTGCCTGCAGATCAAAGGAGGGGACTAGTGCGAACACCGGGGAGCTGTTTTTT. Translated: CACRSKEGTSANTGELFF.

This clonotype was seen ten or more times. The genes are TRBV4-2 and TRBJ2-5; TRBD2 aligns across 9 bases. Germline CDR1 and CDR2: LGHNA and YNFKEQ. J was trimmed by 3 bases and V by 4 bases; bases with no gene match: 6. The CDR3 contains 15 residues. CDR3 amino acids: CASSPTSSGEETQYF. CDR3 coding DNA: TGTGCCAGCAGCCCAACCTCTAGCGGGGAAGAGACCCAGTACTTC.

This clonotype was seen many times. J is TRBJ1-1 and V is TRBV14, with 9 bases lining up with TRBD1. Germline V lookup: CDR1 SGHDN, CDR2 FVKESK. J lost 6 bases, V lost 4 bases, and 12 bases had no gene match. The CDR3 covers 16 residues. CDR3 sequence (DNA): TGTGCCAGCAGCCCCCGGGACAGGGTGAGCCTCGCTGAAGCTTTCTTT. Translating it yields CASSPRDRVSLAEAFF.

V is TRBV30 and J is TRBJ2-3, with TRBD2 identical over 12 bases. This CDR3 is 16 amino acids long. J gave up 1 base and V 0 bases, and 2 bases lay outside the gene matches. The germline gives CDR1 GTSNPN, CDR2 SVGIG (reference sequence). The CDR3 loop is CAWSVGLAGRTDTQYF. The CDR3 DNA sequence: TGTGCCTGGAGTGTCGGACTAGCGGGACGCACAGATACGCAGTATTTT.

The chain employs TRBV29-1 and TRBJ2-1; D uncertain. The CDR3 sequence is 14 residues long. V was pared by 7 bases and J by 5 bases, with 18 bases between. CDR1 and CDR2 from the germline V gene are SQVTM and ANQGSEA. This CDR3 is CSGGLAQKDNEQFF. The CDR3 coding sequence is TGCAGCGGGGGTTTAGCCCAGAAGGACAATGAGCAGTTCTTC.

In this sample, this clonotype turned up a few times. This sequence joins TRBV7-8 and TRBJ2-7; a possible D gene is TRBD2 (6 bases). The germline V and J ends were trimmed by 6 bases and 3 bases, with 15 bases remaining between them. Germline CDR1 SGHVS, CDR2 FQNEAQ. CDR3 length equals 14 residues. The CDR3 region is CASSTRAGIYEQYF. CDR3 sequence (DNA): TGTGCCAGCAGTACCCGGGCGGGAATCTACGAGCAGTACTTC.

This clonotype was found a few times. The J gene is TRBJ2-7, the V gene TRBV15; 8 bases are a match to TRBD1. In germline, CDR1 is LNHNV, CDR2 YYDKDF (reference sequence). CDR3 length: 17 amino acids. V was clipped by 0 bases and J by 1 base; unmatched bases: 8. CDR3 loop: CATSRDLLGDRSYEQYF. The CDR3 nucleotides are TGTGCCACCAGCAGAGATCTTTTAGGGGACAGGTCCTACGAGCAGTACTTC. The variable domain in full, completed from reference TRBV15 and TRBJ2-7, reads DAMVIQNPRYQVTQFGKPVTLSCSQTLNHNVMYWYQQKSSQAPKLLFHYYDKDFNNEADTPDNFQSRRPNTSFCFLDIRSPGLGDTAMYLCATSRDLLGDRSYEQYFGPGTRLTVT.

This clonotype has a single count. The V and J genes are TRBV4-1 and TRBJ2-5; D not resolved. Per the germline V gene, CDR1 is MGHRA and CDR2 is YSYEKL. This CDR3 comprises 14 residues. The V gene lost 2 bases and the J gene lost 5 bases, with 12 bases spanning the gap. The CDR3 spells CASSQMLDWETQYF. CDR3 nucleotide sequence: TGCGCCAGCAGCCAAATGCTGGATTGGGAGACCCAGTACTTC.

A few counts support this clonotype. The rearrangement uses TRBV4-1 and TRBJ2-7; D gene uncertain. The CDR3 consists of 17 residues. V was shortened by 4 bases and J by 4 bases, with 23 bases between the two germline ends. Germline lookup yields CDR1 MGHRA and CDR2 YSYEKL. CDR3 in amino acids: CASSRVYTADKLYEQYF. The CDR3 nucleotides are TGCGCCAGCAGCCGAGTATACACCGCTGATAAACTGTACGAGCAGTACTTC.

This clonotype was seen at least ten times. The rearrangement joins TRBV5-1 to TRBJ2-3; D not resolved. The germline gives CDR1 SGHRS, CDR2 YFSETQ. V shed 0 bases and J shed 1 base, with 9 bases lying between them. The CDR3 consists of 15 residues. CDR3 DNA sequence: TGCGCCAGCAGCTTGGCGGCGGCGCGCACAGATACGCAGTATTTT. Its translation is CASSLAAARTDTQYF.

In the case of this clonotype: Germline is not matched at one junction end, which may reflect a read error. This chain joins TRBV12-3 or TRBV12-4 and TRBJ2-3, with 8 bases that match TRBD1. This CDR3 spans 18 amino acids. DNA of the CDR3: TGTGCCAGCTGTTTCGGCACTAATCCGGGACAGGGCACAGATACGCAGTATTTT. Amino acid sequence: CASCFGTNPGQGTDTQYF.

The chain is built from TRBV5-1 and TRBJ2-5, with 7 bases that match TRBD1. After removal of 2 bases from V and 3 bases from J, the junction contained 4 bases not matched to a gene. Germline CDR1 and CDR2: SGHRS and YFSETQ. CDR3 length: 14 residues. CDR3 loop: CASSFLTGKETQYF. For the CDR3, the DNA is TGCGCCAGCAGCTTTCTGACAGGGAAAGAGACCCAGTACTTC.

This clonotype was seen more than once but under ten times. The chain uses TRBV27 and TRBJ2-4; 10 bases line up with TRBD1. CDR3 length equals 13 residues. Germline CDR1 and CDR2: MNHEY and SMNVEV (reference sequence). V was clipped by 10 bases and J by 7 bases; unmatched bases: 7. CDR3 DNA: TGTGCCACAACAGGGGGACAGGGGAACATTCAGTACTTC. Residues: CATTGGQGNIQYF.

This clonotype was picked up many times. V gene TRBV6-5 combines with J gene TRBJ2-7; TRBD1 might be the D (5 bases). Deletions cut 4 bases from V and 3 bases from J, with 19 bases between. The CDR3 sequence is 16 residues long. Germline V gene sequence: CDR1 MNHEY, CDR2 SVGAGI. Written as DNA, the CDR3 is TGTGCCAGCAGTTCTACCACGACAGCGAGAGGCTACGAGCAGTACTTC. The encoded protein is CASSSTTTARGYEQYF.

Only a few counts were recorded for this clonotype. The chain is built from TRBV29-1 and TRBJ1-1; the D gene is possibly TRBD1 (6 bases). The CDR3 is 13 amino acids. Germline CDR1 reads SQVTM; CDR2 reads ANQGSEA. Trimming took 6 bases from V and 2 from J, leaving 13 bases between them. The CDR3: CSVRRGTNTEAFF. The CDR3 nucleotides are TGCAGCGTCCGGAGGGGGACAAACACTGAAGCTTTCTTT.

This clonotype turned up a few times. The rearrangement uses TRBV5-6 and TRBJ2-7; D not certain. This CDR3 region has 12 residues. The germline V and J ends were trimmed by 2 bases and 5 bases, with 8 bases remaining between them. Germline V gives CDR1 SGHDT, CDR2 YYEEEE. This CDR3 is CASSFWGDEQYF. As DNA, the CDR3 is TGTGCCAGCAGCTTCTGGGGTGACGAGCAGTACTTC.

This rearrangement joins TRBV24-1 to TRBJ2-3; TRBD1 matches at 7 bases. There are 16 residues in the CDR3. Per the germline V gene, CDR1 is KGHDR and CDR2 is SFDVKD. J gave up 3 bases and V 4 bases, and 9 bases lay outside the gene matches. CDR3 coding DNA: TGTGCCACCAGTGACCCGACAGGGATTGGGACAGATACGCAGTATTTT. This encodes CATSDPTGIGTDTQYF.

This clonotype came up a few times. This sequence joins TRBV7-9 and TRBJ2-2; 7 positions match TRBD2. J was trimmed by 2 bases and V by 5 bases; bases with no gene match: 11. Germline values: CDR1 SEHNR, CDR2 FQNEAQ (reference sequence). This CDR3 comprises 17 residues. The CDR3 reads CASSNQVIAGNTGELFF. CDR3 nucleotides: TGTGCCAGCAGCAACCAAGTGATAGCGGGTAACACCGGGGAGCTGTTTTTT.

This clonotype occurred a few times. This chain uses TRBV29-1 with TRBJ2-1; unclear D gene. Germline V gene data show CDR1 as SQVTM and CDR2 as ANQGSEA. The CDR3 extends over 13 amino acids. Between the trimmed V and J ends, which lost 2 bases and 3 bases, there was a span of 8 bases. This chain's CDR3 is CSVEKGYYNEQFF. The CDR3 nucleotides read TGCAGCGTTGAAAAGGGCTACTACAATGAGCAGTTCTTC.

At least ten counts were recorded for this clonotype. This chain connects TRBV5-1 to TRBJ2-1, with 14 bases identical to TRBD2. The CDR3 is made up of 16 amino acids. From germline, CDR1 is SGHRS and CDR2 YFSETQ. Germline trimming cut 4 bases from V and 7 bases from J; bases unmatched to any gene: 7. The CDR3 bases are TGCGCCAGCAGCATTGGGACTAGCGGGAGATGGAATGAGCAGTTCTTC. This translates into CASSIGTSGRWNEQFF.

The table lists this clonotype with a few counts. The rearrangement links TRBV12-3 or TRBV12-4 to TRBJ2-6; D is unresolved. The ends were cut back, 6 bases at V and 0 bases at J, with 6 bases in the middle. This CDR3 spans 14 amino acids. The CDR3 reads CASRGDSGANVLTF. CDR3 sequence (DNA): TGTGCCAGCAGAGGAGACTCTGGGGCCAACGTCCTGACTTTC.

This clonotype was recorded at least ten times. The V and J genes are TRBV28 and TRBJ2-7; TRBD2 matches 10 bases. CDR1 and CDR2 (germline): MDHEN, SYDVKM. There are 16 residues in the CDR3. V lost 1 base, J lost 3 bases, and 6 bases stayed unmatched. CDR3 region: CASSLFRASGSYEQYF. CDR3 sequence (DNA): TGTGCCAGCAGTTTATTTCGGGCTAGCGGGAGCTACGAGCAGTACTTC.

In its sample, this clonotype was seen many times. A read error may account for a junction end that differs from germline. This sequence joins TRBV5-1 and TRBJ2-1, with TRBD2 matching over 11 bases. This CDR3 is 13 amino acids long. Germline loops: CDR1 SGHRS, CDR2 YFSETQ. The CDR3 coding sequence is TGCGCCAGCAGCGCGACTAGCGGGGTCGTCTCGCTCTTC. Translating it yields CASSATSGVVSLF.

This clonotype appeared a few times. The V call is TRBV29-1, the J call TRBJ2-2; maybe TRBD2 (6 bases). The CDR3 extends over 14 amino acids. Trimming took 6 bases from V and 1 from J, leaving 12 bases between them. Germline lookup yields CDR1 SQVTM and CDR2 ANQGSEA. The CDR3 region has the DNA TGCAGCGTGCACGTCGGGGGGAACACCGGGGAGCTGTTTTTT. The encoded protein is CSVHVGGNTGELFF.

This clonotype was observed many times. The chain links TRBV6-5 to TRBJ2-3; D unclear. Trimming removed 4 bases at V and 1 base at J, with 12 bases between. This CDR3 comprises 15 residues. CDR1 and CDR2 (germline): MNHEY, SVGAGI. The CDR3 DNA reads as TGTGCCAGCAGTTCCGCCCTTGTGGGCACAGATACGCAGTATTTT. This gives the protein CASSSALVGTDTQYF.

This clonotype was counted only a few times. The chain joins TRBV2 to TRBJ2-1; D ambiguous. In germline, CDR1 is SNHLY, CDR2 FYNNEI. The CDR3 extends over 12 amino acids. V gave up 3 bases and J gave up 5 bases, with 5 bases separating them. CDR3 sequence: CASSDYNNEQFF. The CDR3 DNA sequence: TGTGCCAGCAGTGACTACAACAATGAGCAGTTCTTC.

V gene TRBV7-8 combines with J gene TRBJ2-1, with D perhaps TRBD2 (5 bases). This CDR3 spans 13 amino acids. Germline CDR1 is SGHVS and CDR2 is FQNEAQ. The germline V and J ends were trimmed by 4 bases and 9 bases, with 13 bases remaining between them. CDR3 bases: TGTGCCAGCAGCTCGGGGAGTATAGGTGAGCAGTTCTTC. This gives the protein CASSSGSIGEQFF. Full variable domain (outside the CDR3, taken from reference TRBV7-8 and TRBJ2-1): GAGVSQSPRYKVAKRGQDVALRCDPISGHVSLFWYQQALGQGPEFLTYFQNEAQLDKSGLPSDRFFAERPEGSVSTLKIQRTQQEDSAVYLCASSSGSIGEQFFGPGTRLTVL.

This clonotype was seen ten or more times. The V call is TRBV20-1, the J call TRBJ2-1; D is undetermined. Germline CDR1 DFQATT, CDR2 SNEGSKA (reference sequence). The V end was cut by 5 bases, the J end by 3 bases, with 11 bases between. CDR3 size: 13 residues. The CDR3 region has the DNA TGCAGTGCTGTTGACAACTTCTACAATGAGCAGTTCTTC. As protein: CSAVDNFYNEQFF.

Many counts were recorded for this clonotype. This sequence joins TRBV6-1 and TRBJ2-4; a possible D gene is TRBD2 (7 bases). Per germline, CDR1 MNHNS and CDR2 SASEGT. V was trimmed by 8 bases and J by 4 bases, leaving 12 bases between them. The CDR3 spans 13 residues. CDR3 nucleotide sequence: TGTGCCAGCTCGAGGGGGGGGAAAAACATTCAGTACTTC. Translated, it gives CASSRGGKNIQYF.

The rearrangement links TRBV10-3 to TRBJ1-2, with D tentatively TRBD1 (6 bases). Germline V lookup: CDR1 ENHRY, CDR2 SYGVKD. Trimming left V 6 bases short and J 6 bases short, with 17 bases between. There are 14 residues in the CDR3. Here the CDR3 reads CAIRNTGSGDGYTF. For the CDR3, the DNA is TGTGCCATCAGAAACACAGGGAGTGGAGATGGCTACACCTTC.

This clonotype was recorded many times. J is TRBJ2-7 and V is TRBV7-9; TRBD1 might be the D (5 bases). CDR3 length equals 15 residues. Germline values: CDR1 SEHNR, CDR2 FQNEAQ (reference sequence). Deletions cut 3 bases from V and 4 bases from J, with 16 bases between. The CDR3: CASSFPNPGNYEQYF. The CDR3 region has the DNA TGTGCCAGCAGCTTCCCAAATCCAGGGAATTACGAGCAGTACTTC.